One and the same sample provided the 19 T cell receptor beta chains below, sequenced in a study of vaccination and CD4 T cells after COVID-19. These receptors have no known antigen. The Oncomine TCR Beta short-read assay generated sequence data from the DNA of cultured CD4+ T cells. TCRdb itself ran the PCR reads through MiXCR, one entry per CDR3 protein. Of thousands of distinct CDR3 sequences in the sample, about 76% were seen once. Treatment indicated: roughly 11-day PBMC culture with coronavirus spike peptide pools or control peptides (ViraFEST assay). The sequencing sample was made of CD4+ T cells from blood, cultured in vitro. The receptors were sampled from a human donor who had recovered from COVID-19.

The chain carries TRBV20-1 and TRBJ2-5; 7 nucleotides line up with TRBD2. The germline V gene has CDR1 DFQATT and CDR2 SNEGSKA (reference sequence). This CDR3 contains 13 residues. The V gene end was trimmed by 6 bases and the J gene end by 1 base; junction bases not matched to a gene: 5. This chain's CDR3 is CSARSGTQETQYF. As DNA, the CDR3 is TGCAGTGCCCGGAGCGGGACCCAAGAGACCCAGTACTTC.

The rearrangement uses TRBV6-5 and TRBJ1-5; 8 bases align to TRBD1. This CDR3 region has 19 residues. Germline lookup yields CDR1 MNHEY and CDR2 SVGAGI. The V and J ends lost 4 bases and 0 bases, in that order; junction bases with no gene match: 14. The CDR3 DNA sequence: TGTGCCAGCAGTTTCCTGGACAGGGTCCCCAGGAATAGCAATCAGCCCCAGCATTTT. Translating it yields CASSFLDRVPRNSNQPQHF.

The chain couples TRBV6-1 to TRBJ2-7, with 10 bases fitting TRBD2. Germline CDR1 MNHNS, CDR2 SASEGT. There are 13 residues in the CDR3. The trim removed 8 bases at V and 6 bases at J, leaving 7 bases unmatched. CDR3: CASSPSGSGEQYF. The CDR3 DNA sequence: TGTGCCAGCTCGCCTAGCGGGAGTGGCGAGCAGTACTTC.

The rearrangement uses TRBV2 and TRBJ2-3; TRBD1 might be the D (5 bases). This CDR3 has 14 residues. Germline V CDR1 and CDR2: SNHLY, FYNNEI. Deletions cut 8 bases from V and 2 bases from J, with 14 bases between. The CDR3 region is CASATQTDTDTQYF. The CDR3 DNA follows: TGTGCCAGCGCCACCCAGACAGACACAGATACGCAGTATTTT. Together with reference TRBV2 and TRBJ2-3, the CDR3 gives the full variable domain: EPEVTQTPSHQVTQMGQEVILRCVPISNHLYFYWYRQILGQKVEFLVSFYNNEISEKSEIFDDQFSVERPDGSNFTLKIRSTKLEDSAMYFCASATQTDTDTQYFGPGTRLTVL.

The chain employs TRBV20-1 and TRBJ1-5; 8 positions match TRBD1. This CDR3 spans 14 amino acids. V dropped 5 bases and J dropped 2; count of bases not matched to a gene: 5. Looked up from germline, CDR1 is DFQATT and CDR2 is SNEGSKA (reference sequence). The CDR3 loop reads CSAGQGGGNQPQHF. The DNA for the CDR3 is TGCAGTGCTGGACAGGGCGGTGGCAATCAGCCCCAGCATTTT.

The rearrangement joins TRBV6-2 or TRBV6-3 to TRBJ1-5; the match to TRBD1 covers 7 bases. The CDR3 spans 17 residues. V shed 0 bases, J shed 7 bases, and the junction held 12 bases outside the gene matches. Germline values: CDR1 MNHEY, CDR2 SVGEGT. CDR3 region: CASSYSASTGFGQPQHF. The DNA of the CDR3 is TGTGCCAGCAGTTACTCTGCCTCGACAGGGTTCGGGCAGCCCCAGCATTTT.

This clonotype ranks as large. The rearrangement uses TRBV7-2 and TRBJ2-2; D is unresolved. V was cut by 2 bases and J by 7 bases, with 5 bases left in between. CDR1 and CDR2 (germline): SGHTA, FQGNSA. This CDR3 contains 12 residues. The chain's CDR3 is CASSLRIGELFF. As DNA, the CDR3 is TGTGCCAGCAGCTTACGGATCGGGGAGCTGTTTTTT.

V gene TRBV29-1 combines with J gene TRBJ2-1; D perhaps matches TRBD1 (7 bases). The CDR3 spans 14 residues. V lost 6 bases and J lost 0, with 12 bases in between. Germline loops: CDR1 SQVTM, CDR2 ANQGSEA. CDR3 DNA: TGCAGCGTCGACAGGGACTTCTCCTACAATGAGCAGTTCTTC. Encoded protein: CSVDRDFSYNEQFF.

The CDR3: CASSHSEGPETYGYTF. The CDR3, as DNA: TGTGCCAGCTCACACTCGGAAGGCCCGGAAACCTATGGCTACACCTTC. The chain links TRBV18 to TRBJ1-2; D is undetermined. The CDR3 length is 16 residues. Germline CDR1 KGHSH, CDR2 LQKENI. V was clipped by 4 bases and J by 4 bases, with 19 bases between them.

In its sample, this clonotype was seen a few times. The gene calls are TRBV20-1 and TRBJ2-3; 9 bases are shared with TRBD2. From germline, CDR1 is DFQATT and CDR2 SNEGSKA (reference sequence). The V gene end was trimmed by 3 bases and the J gene end by 0 bases; junction bases not matched to a gene: 4. The CDR3 runs 15 residues. CDR3 sequence (DNA): TGCAGTGCTAGCGGAACTAGCGGGAGCACAGATACGCAGTATTTT. Protein product: CSASGTSGSTDTQYF.

The CDR3 sequence: CASSTDTIAKNIQYF. CDR3 nucleotides: TGTGCCAGCAGTACTGATACCATAGCCAAAAACATTCAGTACTTC. The V and J genes are TRBV6-1 and TRBJ2-4; D is unresolved. Trimming took 5 bases from V and 0 from J, leaving 11 bases between them. The CDR3 has 15 residues. Germline V gene lookup returns CDR1 MNHNS and CDR2 SASEGT.

The gene calls are TRBV2 and TRBJ1-2, with D uncertain. The length of the CDR3 is 14 residues. In germline, CDR1 is SNHLY, CDR2 FYNNEI. Trimming left V 7 bases short and J 3 bases short, with 15 bases between. The CDR3 coding sequence is TGTGCCAGCACTTTAATGGGCGGAGACTATGGCTACACCTTC. Translated: CASTLMGGDYGYTF.

V and J are TRBV19 and TRBJ1-2; D uncertain. The CDR3 is made up of 15 amino acids. Germline-derived CDR1 and CDR2 are LNHDA and SQIVND (reference sequence). V lost 1 base and J lost 2, with 11 bases in between. In nucleotides, the CDR3 is TGTGCCAGTAGTATAGCCACCGTGGCAAACTATGGCTACACCTTC. Its translation is CASSIATVANYGYTF. The full variable domain, rest sourced from reference TRBV19 and TRBJ1-2, is DGGITQSPKYLFRKEGQNVTLSCEQNLNHDAMYWYRQDPGQGLRLIYYSQIVNDFQKGDIAEGYSVSREKKESFPLTVTSAQKNPTAFYLCASSIATVANYGYTFGSGTRLTVV.

The V and J genes are TRBV2 and TRBJ2-2; tentatively, D is TRBD1 (5 bases). This CDR3 comprises 17 residues. The V end lost 7 bases, the J end lost 1 base, and 19 bases lay between the germline ends. CDR1 is SNHLY, CDR2 FYNNEI, per germline. The CDR3 loop is CASTPRGWSGNTGELFF. The DNA of the CDR3 is TGTGCCAGCACTCCTAGGGGCTGGTCCGGGAACACCGGGGAGCTGTTTTTT. Combining the CDR3 with reference TRBV2 and TRBJ2-2 gives the whole variable domain EPEVTQTPSHQVTQMGQEVILRCVPISNHLYFYWYRQILGQKVEFLVSFYNNEISEKSEIFDDQFSVERPDGSNFTLKIRSTKLEDSAMYFCASTPRGWSGNTGELFFGEGSRLTVL.

This sequence joins TRBV12-3 or TRBV12-4 and TRBJ1-5; TRBD1 aligns across 8 bases. This CDR3 spans 16 amino acids. V lost 2 bases, J lost 3 bases, and 6 bases stayed unmatched. Here the CDR3 reads CASSLRTGSINQPQHF. The CDR3 bases are TGTGCCAGCAGTTTAAGGACAGGGTCTATCAATCAGCCCCAGCATTTT.

V and J are TRBV10-3 and TRBJ1-2; 7 nucleotides align to TRBD1. After removal of 6 bases from V and 6 bases from J, the junction contained 13 bases not matched to a gene. CDR3 length: 15 amino acids. Germline loops: CDR1 ENHRY, CDR2 SYGVKD. The CDR3: CAISKEDRAMDGYTF. CDR3 bases: TGTGCCATCAGCAAGGAAGACAGGGCGATGGATGGCTACACCTTC.

This chain connects TRBV27 to TRBJ1-1, with a possible D match to TRBD1 (5 bases). With 5 bases removed from V and 1 base from J, the gap between germline ends came to 14 bases. The length of the CDR3 is 15 residues. Per the germline V gene, CDR1 is MNHEY and CDR2 is SMNVEV (reference sequence). The CDR3 sequence is CASSLTGFPNTEAFF. CDR3 bases: TGTGCCAGCAGTCTCACAGGTTTTCCGAACACTGAAGCTTTCTTT.

The chain combines TRBV28 with TRBJ1-5; unclear D gene. This CDR3 comprises 12 residues. The germline V gene has CDR1 MDHEN and CDR2 SYDVKM. V was pared by 3 bases and J by 4 bases, with 4 bases between. As DNA, the CDR3 is TGTGCCAGCAGTTTCAGTAATCAGCCCCAGCATTTT. This encodes CASSFSNQPQHF.

V is TRBV2 and J is TRBJ1-5, with 9 bases matching TRBD1. The CDR3 is 14 residues long. Trimming cost V 5 bases and J 2 bases; bases outside gene matches: 1. Per germline, CDR1 SNHLY and CDR2 FYNNEI. CDR3: CASSRTGGNQPQHF. CDR3 in DNA: TGTGCCAGCAGTCGGACAGGGGGCAATCAGCCCCAGCATTTT. Filled out from reference TRBV2 and TRBJ1-5, the complete variable domain reads EPEVTQTPSHQVTQMGQEVILRCVPISNHLYFYWYRQILGQKVEFLVSFYNNEISEKSEIFDDQFSVERPDGSNFTLKIRSTKLEDSAMYFCASSRTGGNQPQHFGDGTRLSIL.